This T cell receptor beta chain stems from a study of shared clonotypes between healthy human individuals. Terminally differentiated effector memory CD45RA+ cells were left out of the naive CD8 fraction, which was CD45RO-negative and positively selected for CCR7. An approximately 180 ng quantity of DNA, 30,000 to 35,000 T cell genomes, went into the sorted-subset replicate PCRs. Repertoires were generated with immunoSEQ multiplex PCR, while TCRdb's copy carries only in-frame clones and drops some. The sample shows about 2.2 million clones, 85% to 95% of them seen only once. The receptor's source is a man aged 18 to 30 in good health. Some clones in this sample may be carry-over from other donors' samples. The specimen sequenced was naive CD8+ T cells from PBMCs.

CDR3 bases: TGTGCCAGTACCCCAAACCCACAGGGACCTGCCTACGAGCAGTACTTC. Its protein product is CASTPNPQGPAYEQYF. The genes are TRBV19 and TRBJ2-7; the D gene is possibly TRBD1 (6 bases). The CDR3 runs 16 residues. Germline-derived CDR1 and CDR2 are LNHDA and SQIVND (reference sequence). V dropped 7 bases and J dropped 2 bases, with 21 bases sitting between them.